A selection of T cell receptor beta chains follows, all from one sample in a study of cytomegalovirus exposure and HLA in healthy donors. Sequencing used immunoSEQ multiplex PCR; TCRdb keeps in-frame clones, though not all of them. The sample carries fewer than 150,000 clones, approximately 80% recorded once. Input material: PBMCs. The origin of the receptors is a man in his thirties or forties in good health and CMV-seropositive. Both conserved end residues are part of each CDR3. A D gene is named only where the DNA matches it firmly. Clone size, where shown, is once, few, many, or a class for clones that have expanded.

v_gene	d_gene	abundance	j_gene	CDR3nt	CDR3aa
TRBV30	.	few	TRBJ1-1	TGTGCCTGGAGCCTGGACAGAGGCACTGAAGCTTTCTTT	CAWSLDRGTEAFF
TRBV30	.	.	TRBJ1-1	TGTGCCTGGAGTAATGGGGCAGGGATTGAAGCTTTCTTT	CAWSNGAGIEAFF
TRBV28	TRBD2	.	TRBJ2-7	TGTGCCAGCAGTTTATGGCTAGCGGGAGCTTACGAGCAGTACTTC	CASSLWLAGAYEQYF
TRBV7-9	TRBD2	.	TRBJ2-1	TGTGCCAGCAGCCTGTCCGCGGGGGGGGACAATGAGCAGTTCTTC	CASSLSAGGDNEQFF
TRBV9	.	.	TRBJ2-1	TGTGCCAGCAGCGTAGTTCCAGGTTCGGTTGAGCAGTTCTTC	CASSVVPGSVEQFF
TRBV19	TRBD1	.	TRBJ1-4	TGTGCCAGTATGGACCCAGGGGGGTCTAATGAAAAACTGTTTTTT	CASMDPGGSNEKLFF
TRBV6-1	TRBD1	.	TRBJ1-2	TGTGCCAGCATCGAAACAGGGGTTAACTATGGCTACACCTTC	CASIETGVNYGYTF
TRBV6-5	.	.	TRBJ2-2	TGTGCCAGCAGTCAACGGGTCTCCGGGGAGCTGTTTTTT	CASSQRVSGELFF
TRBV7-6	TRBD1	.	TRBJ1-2	TGTGCCAGCAGCTCCCGACAGGGGAGTTTTGGTGGCTACACCTTC	CASSSRQGSFGGYTF
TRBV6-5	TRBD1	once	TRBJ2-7	TGTGCCAGCAGACCGACAGGGGGATGGTACGAGCAGTACTTC	CASRPTGGWYEQYF
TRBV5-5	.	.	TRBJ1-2	TGTGCCAGCAGCTTATTACAGCCTAACTATGGCTACACCTTC	CASSLLQPNYGYTF
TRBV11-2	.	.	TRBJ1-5	TGTGCCAGCAGCAAGTCGGGGAACAGCAATCAGCCCCAGCATTTT	CASSKSGNSNQPQHF
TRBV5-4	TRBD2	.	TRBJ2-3	TGTGCCAGCAGCCAGACTAGCGGTGCAGATACGCAGTATTTT	CASSQTSGADTQYF
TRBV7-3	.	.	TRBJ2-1	TGTGCCAGCAGCCCAAGGACAGACAATGAGCAGTTCTTC	CASSPRTDNEQFF
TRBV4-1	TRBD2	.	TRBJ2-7	TGCGCCAGCAGCCAAGTCCGCGGGAGGAGCCTTTACGAGCAGTACTTC	CASSQVRGRSLYEQYF
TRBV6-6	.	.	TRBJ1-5	TGTGCCAGCAGTTACTCTTCGGTTCAGCCCCAGCATTTT	CASSYSSVQPQHF
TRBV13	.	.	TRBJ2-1	TGTGCCAGCAGCTTAGGCCTAGGAGGGGACAATGAGCAGTTCTTC	CASSLGLGGDNEQFF
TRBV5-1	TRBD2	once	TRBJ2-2	TGCGCCAGCAGCTTGAGGCTAGCGGGGGGCACCGGGGAGCTGTTTTTT	CASSLRLAGGTGELFF
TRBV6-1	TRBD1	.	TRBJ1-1	TGTGCCAGCCGACAGGGGAGGAATGCTGAAGCTTTCTTT	CASRQGRNAEAFF
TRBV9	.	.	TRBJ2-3	TGTGCCAGCAGCGTAGAGGGGGGGGCGTGGGGTGGCAACACAGATACGCAGTATTTT	CASSVEGGAWGGNTDTQYF
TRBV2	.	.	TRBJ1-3	TGTGCCAGCGCTGTAGACACTGGAAACACCATATATTTT	CASAVDTGNTIYF
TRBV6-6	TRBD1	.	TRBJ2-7	TGTGCCAGCAGCCAAGGACAGGGGGCCTACGAGCAGTACTTC	CASSQGQGAYEQYF
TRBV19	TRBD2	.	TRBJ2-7	TGTGCCAGTAAAACACTAGCGGGAGGGCCTTCCGAGCAGTACTTC	CASKTLAGGPSEQYF